Following are 20 T cell receptor beta chains from one sample sequenced in a study of response to subunit inactivated influenza vaccine. TCRdb reprocessed the RT-PCR reads with MiXCR, giving one entry per CDR3 protein. Here the sample spans about 310,000 distinct CDR3 sequences, roughly 22% being singletons. The sequenced sample was PBMCs from blood, obtained 21 months after vaccination. The receptors were gathered from a man between 50 and 75 years old who received an inactivated influenza vaccine.

This clonotype was detected many times. V is TRBV11-2 and J is TRBJ1-1; no definite D call. Germline V gene sequence: CDR1 SGHAT, CDR2 FQNNGV. This CDR3 is 13 amino acids long. Trimming removed 5 bases from V and 3 bases from J, with 10 bases in between. Here the CDR3 reads CASSPVIDTEAFF. In DNA form, the CDR3 reads TGTGCCAGCAGCCCCGTCATCGACACTGAAGCTTTCTTT.

This clonotype was seen more than once but under ten times. V usage is TRBV10-3 and J usage is TRBJ2-5; TRBD2 matches at 8 bases. This CDR3 comprises 19 residues. V dropped 4 bases and J dropped 0; count of bases not matched to a gene: 16. Looked up from germline, CDR1 is ENHRY and CDR2 is SYGVKD. The CDR3 here is CAISVTHGGVALYQETQYF. The DNA of the CDR3 is TGTGCCATCAGTGTAACCCACGGGGGGGTAGCGCTCTACCAAGAGACCCAGTACTTC.

This clonotype was recorded a few times. The chain employs TRBV19 and TRBJ1-5, with a weak D call TRBD1 (5 bases). The CDR3 totals 12 residues. Germline V gives CDR1 LNHDA, CDR2 SQIVND (reference sequence). V gave up 8 bases and J gave up 6 bases, with 11 bases separating them. The CDR3 coding sequence is TGTGCCAGTGGGGGGGTTGGTCAGCCCCAGCATTTT. Translated, it gives CASGGVGQPQHF.

This clonotype was recorded many times. V usage is TRBV5-1 and J usage is TRBJ1-6; D is undetermined. V shed 2 bases and J shed 7 bases, with 10 bases lying between them. The CDR3 length is 14 residues. CDR1 and CDR2 from the germline V gene are SGHRS and YFSETQ. The chain's CDR3 is CASSFTGRNSPLHF. The CDR3 region has the DNA TGCGCCAGCAGCTTTACCGGGAGAAATTCACCCCTCCACTTT.

This chain links TRBV5-1 with TRBJ2-3; no clear D gene. Germline CDR1 and CDR2: SGHRS and YFSETQ. Trimming pared 4 bases from V and 5 bases from J, leaving 11 bases between. The CDR3 spans 13 residues. CDR3 DNA sequence: TGCGCCAGCAGCATGGCTCCTGAAGATACGCAGTATTTT. Protein: CASSMAPEDTQYF.

This clonotype was counted a few times. The J gene is TRBJ1-6, the V gene TRBV12-3 or TRBV12-4; maybe TRBD1 (5 bases). This CDR3 contains 14 residues. The germline V and J ends were trimmed by 3 bases and 8 bases, with 11 bases remaining between them. The CDR3 is CASSFTGRDSPLHF. The CDR3 bases are TGTGCCAGCAGTTTCACGGGGCGGGATTCACCCCTCCACTTT.

The J gene is TRBJ2-3, the V gene TRBV2; D ambiguous. The CDR3 extends over 12 amino acids. Germline assignment: CDR1 SNHLY and CDR2 FYNNEI. V shed 4 bases and J shed 2 bases, with 4 bases lying between them. Written as DNA, the CDR3 is TGTGCCAGCAGTGGCCTCACAGATACGCAGTATTTT. Protein sequence: CASSGLTDTQYF.

The chain links TRBV9 to TRBJ2-3; a possible D gene is TRBD2 (6 bases). Germline-derived CDR1 and CDR2 are SGDLS and YYNGEE. The CDR3 is made up of 12 amino acids. The ends were cut back, 2 bases at V and 5 bases at J, with 6 bases in the middle. Here the CDR3 reads CASSVGGDTQYF. In DNA form, the CDR3 reads TGTGCCAGCAGCGTGGGGGGAGATACGCAGTATTTT.

The rearrangement uses TRBV5-6 and TRBJ2-5; D is perhaps TRBD2 (6 bases). CDR3 size: 12 residues. Germline V CDR1 and CDR2: SGHDT, YYEEEE. Trimming cost V 8 bases and J 5 bases, with 13 bases left between them. CDR3 in amino acids: CASTYRGETQYF. As DNA, the CDR3 is TGTGCCAGTACCTACCGGGGGGAGACCCAGTACTTC.

This clonotype was found many times. The chain employs TRBV4-1 and TRBJ2-1; tentatively, D is TRBD1 (6 bases). V shed 5 bases and J shed 3 bases, with 11 bases lying between them. The CDR3 runs 14 residues. Looked up from germline, CDR1 is MGHRA and CDR2 is YSYEKL. The CDR3 DNA sequence: TGCGCCAGCAGCGGACAGATAAACTACAATGAGCAGTTCTTC. It codes for CASSGQINYNEQFF.

This clonotype was observed a handful of times. The J gene is TRBJ1-2, the V gene TRBV28; TRBD1 matches at 8 bases. CDR3 length equals 16 residues. Germline CDR1 is MDHEN and CDR2 is SYDVKM. The ends lost 4 bases at V and 8 bases at J; junction bases unmatched: 15. The CDR3 loop reads CASSSIRRTGRNGYTF. The CDR3 nucleotides are TGTGCCAGCAGTTCCATACGTCGGACAGGGAGAAACGGCTACACCTTC.

In its sample, this clonotype was seen a few times. The chain employs TRBV9 and TRBJ2-3, with TRBD2 matching 7 bases. Germline V gene sequence: CDR1 SGDLS, CDR2 YYNGEE. CDR3 length equals 14 residues. Unmatched junction bases numbered 2, after V lost 2 bases and J lost 2 bases. This chain's CDR3 is CASSVERDTDTQYF. DNA for the CDR3: TGTGCCAGCAGCGTGGAGCGGGACACAGATACGCAGTATTTT.

This clonotype was picked up a small number of times. The chain has TRBV5-4 and TRBJ1-1; D remains ambiguous. Per the germline V gene, CDR1 is SGHNT and CDR2 is YYREEE (reference sequence). The CDR3 has 15 amino acids. V gave up 0 bases and J gave up 1 base, with 10 bases separating them. Written as DNA, the CDR3 is TGTGCCAGCAGCTTGGCCGTGACCGCGAACACTGAAGCTTTCTTT. This gives the protein CASSLAVTANTEAFF.

This clonotype was counted a few times. A read error may account for a junction end that differs from germline. The chain uses TRBV6-2 or TRBV6-3 and TRBJ2-7, with 11 bases matching TRBD2. In germline, CDR1 is MNHEY, CDR2 SVGEGT. This CDR3 has 13 amino acids. This CDR3 is CASSTSGRMVGDF. CDR3 nucleotide sequence: TGTGCCAGCAGTACTAGCGGGAGAATGGTTGGTGACTTC.

The V and J genes are TRBV7-6 and TRBJ2-2; D is perhaps TRBD1 (6 bases). There are 18 residues in the CDR3. Germline loops: CDR1 SGHVS, CDR2 FNYEAQ. With 2 bases removed from V and 2 bases from J, the gap between germline ends came to 18 bases. CDR3 loop: CASSLTLYRALNTGELFF. CDR3 nucleotide sequence: TGTGCCAGCAGCTTAACCTTGTACAGGGCCTTAAACACCGGGGAGCTGTTTTTT.

The V gene is TRBV7-9, the J gene TRBJ1-1; TRBD1 matches 7 bases. The CDR3 is 16 residues long. In germline, CDR1 is SEHNR, CDR2 FQNEAQ (reference sequence). V trimming: 3 bases; J trimming: 3 bases; junction bases outside the gene matches: 10. The CDR3 coding sequence is TGTGCCAGCAGCTTGCGGGGGCAGGGGGTAGACACTGAAGCTTTCTTT. Protein sequence: CASSLRGQGVDTEAFF.

The table lists this clonotype with a few counts. J is TRBJ2-1 and V is TRBV28; the match to TRBD2 covers 12 bases. Trimming at V came to 6 bases and at J to 7 bases, leaving 4 bases not matched to a gene. The CDR3 covers 14 residues. The germline V gene encodes CDR1 MDHEN and CDR2 SYDVKM. The CDR3 nucleotides are TGTGCCAGCAGGATGACTAGCGGGAGAAATGAGCAGTTCTTC. This translates into CASRMTSGRNEQFF.

V gene TRBV10-3 combines with J gene TRBJ2-5, with 7 bases aligning to TRBD1. From germline, CDR1 is ENHRY and CDR2 SYGVKD. The CDR3 spans 16 residues. The V segment lost 0 bases and the J segment 5 bases; nucleotides outside the gene matches: 9. CDR3 region: CAISESTGTTMETQYF. The CDR3 DNA reads TGTGCCATCAGTGAGTCGACAGGGACCACAATGGAGACCCAGTACTTC.

The rearrangement uses TRBV29-1 and TRBJ1-1; possibly TRBD1 for D (6 bases). This CDR3 is built from 13 residues. V shed 4 bases and J shed 11 bases, with 20 bases lying between them. Germline CDR1 reads SQVTM; CDR2 reads ANQGSEA. The CDR3 is CSVVSPRGRGAFF. CDR3 nucleotides: TGCAGCGTTGTGTCCCCCCGGGGGCGCGGGGCTTTCTTT.

This clonotype was seen more than once but under ten times. The chain has TRBV5-5 and TRBJ1-5, with D possibly TRBD1 on 5 matching bases. The germline V and J ends were trimmed by 0 bases and 10 bases, with 20 bases remaining between them. Germline CDR1 SGHKS, CDR2 YYEKEE (reference sequence). CDR3 length equals 16 residues. The CDR3, as DNA: TGTGCCAGCAGCTTGGAGGCCCGGGGCCGCCAATCACCCCAGCATTTT. Amino acids: CASSLEARGRQSPQHF.